Presented here are 27 T cell receptor beta chains from one specimen sequenced in a study of vaccination and CD4 T cells after COVID-19. Once obtained from cultured CD4+ T cells, the DNA was sequenced using the Oncomine TCR Beta short-read assay. TCRdb re-derived calls from the PCR reads in MiXCR, one entry per CDR3 protein. The sample contains about 13,000 distinct CDR3 sequences, roughly two thirds of which appear only once. These receptors have no identified antigens. Regarding treatment: roughly 11-day PBMC culture with coronavirus spike peptide pools or control peptides (ViraFEST assay). Sequencing was done on a sample of CD4+ T cells from blood, cultured in vitro. Every receptor here comes from a human donor who had recovered from COVID-19.

This chain connects TRBV20-1 to TRBJ2-2; 8 bases match TRBD2. Germline loops: CDR1 DFQATT, CDR2 SNEGSKA (reference sequence). Losses at the gene ends were 0 bases for V and 4 bases for J; bases not matched to a gene: 10. The CDR3 is 17 amino acids. The CDR3 loop reads CSAREARASGFTGELFF. The CDR3 bases are TGCAGTGCTAGAGAGGCCCGGGCTAGCGGGTTCACCGGGGAGCTGTTTTTT.

The chain employs TRBV7-9 and TRBJ1-6; D perhaps matches TRBD1 (6 bases). The CDR3 runs 14 residues. V lost 3 bases, J lost 9 bases, and 12 bases lay in between. The germline V gene has CDR1 SEHNR and CDR2 FQNEAQ (reference sequence). The CDR3 coding sequence is TGTGCCAGCAGCTTCAGCGGACAGTTTTCACCCCTCCACTTT. This encodes CASSFSGQFSPLHF.

This clonotype came up a few times. The gene calls are TRBV27 and TRBJ1-3; D is unclear. This CDR3 has 15 residues. The germline gives CDR1 MNHEY, CDR2 SMNVEV (reference sequence). Trimming cost V 0 bases and J 0 bases, with 6 bases left between them. The CDR3 region has the DNA TGTGCCAGCAGTTTATCCGGGAGCTCTGGAAACACCATATATTTT. It yields the protein CASSLSGSSGNTIYF.

Points on this clonotype: At one end, the junction sequence differs from germline, possibly due to a read error. The chain uses TRBV2 and TRBJ2-2; 8 nucleotides match TRBD1. Germline V gene lookup returns CDR1 SNHLY and CDR2 FYNNEI. This CDR3 has 15 residues. The CDR3 spells CASSEVPAGGRELFF. Written as DNA, the CDR3 is TGTGCCAGCAGCGAAGTTCCAGCAGGGGGCCGGGAGCTGTTTTTT.

In this sample, this clonotype turned up once. This sequence joins TRBV4-2 and TRBJ2-7; 7 bases match TRBD2. V was pared by 0 bases and J by 7 bases, with 9 bases of the junction left unmatched. In germline, CDR1 is LGHNA, CDR2 YNFKEQ. CDR3 length: 15 residues. CDR3 nucleotide sequence: TGTGCCAGCAGCCAAGATCTAGCGGACTATAAAGAGCAGTACTTC. Its translation is CASSQDLADYKEQYF.

The chain employs TRBV19 and TRBJ1-2; D remains ambiguous. This CDR3 spans 15 amino acids. Trimming left V 2 bases short and J 1 base short, with 11 bases between. Germline V gene data show CDR1 as LNHDA and CDR2 as SQIVND (reference sequence). The CDR3 DNA follows: TGTGCCAGTAGTATAACATGGATGGTTAACTATGGCTACACCTTC. Translation gives CASSITWMVNYGYTF.

The chain combines TRBV24-1 with TRBJ2-7, with D perhaps TRBD1 (5 bases). V gave up 5 bases and J gave up 3 bases, with 13 bases separating them. CDR1 and CDR2 from the germline V gene are KGHDR and SFDVKD. This CDR3 has 14 residues. The CDR3 sequence: CATSGGSDNYEQYF. The CDR3 DNA follows: TGTGCCACCAGTGGAGGCTCGGACAACTACGAGCAGTACTTC.

This clonotype was detected only once. This chain connects TRBV10-3 to TRBJ2-7, with D possibly being TRBD1 (6 bases). Between the trimmed V and J ends, which lost 3 bases and 0 bases, there was a span of 9 bases. The CDR3 has 14 amino acids. CDR1 ENHRY and CDR2 SYGVKD come from the germline V gene. Here the CDR3 reads CAISDHRDSYEQYF. The CDR3 coding sequence is TGTGCCATCAGTGACCACAGGGACTCCTACGAGCAGTACTTC.

The chain joins TRBV27 to TRBJ1-2; D gene unclear. The V gene's germline CDR1 is MNHEY and CDR2 SMNVEV (reference sequence). This CDR3 has 13 residues. The ends were cut back, 2 bases at V and 2 bases at J, with 6 bases in the middle. The CDR3 bases are TGTGCCAGCAGTTTAGGTAGGAACTATGGCTACACCTTC. Translated: CASSLGRNYGYTF.

This clonotype was found a few times. The junction and the germline gene differ at one end; a read error may be behind it. The chain couples TRBV20-1 to TRBJ2-2; a possible D gene is TRBD2 (5 bases). This CDR3 contains 12 residues. The germline CDR1 and CDR2 sequences are DFQATT and SNEGSKA (reference sequence). The CDR3 protein is CSANGNAGELFF. In DNA, the CDR3 is TGCAGTGCAAACGGGAACGCCGGGGAGCTGTTTTTT.

The genes are TRBV5-1 and TRBJ2-3, with 10 positions matching TRBD2. The V gene end was trimmed by 3 bases and the J gene end by 2 bases; junction bases not matched to a gene: 6. Germline-derived CDR1 and CDR2 are SGHRS and YFSETQ. This CDR3 has 16 amino acids. CDR3 coding DNA: TGCGCCAGCAGCTCCCGGACTAGCGGAGTCACAGATACGCAGTATTTT. Protein product: CASSSRTSGVTDTQYF.

The chain joins TRBV7-8 to TRBJ1-2, with 9 bases identical to TRBD1. Germline loops: CDR1 SGHVS, CDR2 FQNEAQ. The CDR3 is made up of 18 amino acids. Trimming cost V 1 base and J 4 bases; bases outside gene matches: 13. CDR3 protein: CASSLGAPAGQGGYGYTF. CDR3 bases: TGTGCCAGCAGCTTAGGGGCCCCCGCGGGACAGGGAGGCTATGGCTACACCTTC.

This clonotype was detected a few times. This rearrangement joins TRBV12-3 or TRBV12-4 to TRBJ2-7, with D unresolved. This CDR3 spans 11 amino acids. V was trimmed by 3 bases and J by 7 bases, leaving 7 bases between them. The CDR3 nucleotides read TGTGCCAGCAGTTTCCTTGGAGAGCAGTACTTC. Amino acid sequence: CASSFLGEQYF.

This chain joins TRBV20-1 and TRBJ1-5; D perhaps matches TRBD1 (6 bases). The V end lost 4 bases, the J end lost 7 bases, and 11 bases lay between the germline ends. The CDR3 is 12 residues long. The germline V gene encodes CDR1 DFQATT and CDR2 SNEGSKA (reference sequence). CDR3 amino acids: CSATQGSQPQHF. CDR3 nucleotide sequence: TGCAGTGCTACACAGGGATCCCAGCCCCAGCATTTT.

The chain carries TRBV7-2 and TRBJ2-7; TRBD1 matches 7 bases. Germline CDR1 reads SGHTA; CDR2 reads FQGNSA. Unmatched junction bases numbered 12, after V lost 0 bases and J lost 4 bases. CDR3 length: 17 amino acids. CDR3 loop: CASSLAGLGRGFYEQYF. As DNA, the CDR3 is TGTGCCAGCAGCTTAGCAGGTTTGGGCAGGGGGTTTTACGAGCAGTACTTC.

This clonotype is categorized as medium-sized. The chain uses TRBV30 and TRBJ2-7; D remains ambiguous. This CDR3 is 12 amino acids long. Germline V gene lookup returns CDR1 GTSNPN and CDR2 SVGIG (reference sequence). Deletions cut 8 bases from V and 0 bases from J, with 11 bases between. The chain's CDR3 is CAGKAASYEQYF. The CDR3 DNA reads TGTGCCGGGAAAGCCGCCTCCTACGAGCAGTACTTC.

This sequence joins TRBV7-2 and TRBJ2-6; D gene ambiguous. The CDR3 spans 15 residues. V dropped 5 bases and J dropped 4 bases, with 12 bases sitting between them. CDR1 and CDR2 (germline): SGHTA, FQGNSA. The CDR3 region is CASSPGLGGANVLTF. Written as DNA, the CDR3 is TGTGCCAGCAGCCCTGGGCTCGGCGGGGCCAACGTCCTGACTTTC.

The CDR3 reads CASSSPIGLNEQFF. CDR3 DNA: TGTGCCAGCAGCTCACCGATCGGACTGAATGAGCAGTTCTTC. This chain joins TRBV7-6 and TRBJ2-1; perhaps TRBD2 as D (5 bases). Germline V gene data show CDR1 as SGHVS and CDR2 as FNYEAQ. The CDR3 contains 14 residues. Trimming pared 4 bases from V and 7 bases from J, leaving 14 bases between.

The chain combines TRBV7-2 with TRBJ2-1; 7 bases fit TRBD1. Germline trimming cut 0 bases from V and 16 bases from J; bases unmatched to any gene: 18. The CDR3 extends over 16 amino acids. Germline V CDR1 and CDR2: SGHTA, FQGNSA. The CDR3 sequence: CASSLALEVRQGRTFF. The DNA of the CDR3 is TGTGCCAGCAGCTTAGCGCTGGAAGTAAGACAGGGTAGGACCTTCTTC.

This clonotype was seen a handful of times. The gene calls are TRBV12-5 and TRBJ2-7; TRBD2 matches at 8 bases. Trimming cost V 7 bases and J 2 bases; bases outside gene matches: 10. The CDR3 is 15 residues long. CDR1 is LGHNT and CDR2 is FRNRAP in the germline V gene. This chain's CDR3 is CASALTLGGAYEQYF. The CDR3 DNA reads TGTGCTAGTGCCCTGACCCTCGGGGGGGCCTACGAGCAGTACTTC.

A few counts support this clonotype. V usage is TRBV20-1 and J usage is TRBJ1-1; 7 bases map to TRBD1. The CDR3 loop spans 11 amino acids. V was pared by 6 bases and J by 11 bases, with 9 bases of the junction left unmatched. Per the germline V gene, CDR1 is DFQATT and CDR2 is SNEGSKA (reference sequence). The CDR3 region is CSARDSRAAFF. The CDR3 nucleotides are TGCAGTGCCCGGGACAGCAGAGCTGCTTTCTTT.

The table lists this clonotype with a few counts. The chain recombines TRBV7-2 with TRBJ1-1; 8 positions match TRBD1. V lost 2 bases to trimming and J lost 10 bases; unmatched junction nucleotides: 6. The CDR3 extends over 13 amino acids. Germline-derived CDR1 and CDR2 are SGHTA and FQGNSA. As DNA, the CDR3 is TGTGCCAGCAGCTTAATCCAGGGGGCCGCAGCTTTCTTT. It is translated as CASSLIQGAAAFF. Complete variable domain (other parts from reference TRBV7-2 and TRBJ1-1): GAGVSQSPSNKVTEKGKDVELRCDPISGHTALYWYRQSLGQGLEFLIYFQGNSAPDKSGLPSDRFSAERTGGSVSTLTIQRTQQEDSAVYLCASSLIQGAAAFFGQGTRLTVV.

This sequence joins TRBV7-2 and TRBJ2-5; 11 bases are shared with TRBD1. Losses at the gene ends were 1 base for V and 6 bases for J; bases not matched to a gene: 7. There are 16 residues in the CDR3. Germline CDR1 and CDR2: SGHTA and FQGNSA. Written as DNA, the CDR3 is TGTGCCAGCAGCTTAGAGGGGACAGGGGGACGGAAGACCCAGTACTTC. Protein product: CASSLEGTGGRKTQYF.

This chain links TRBV20-1 with TRBJ1-4; D is possibly TRBD1 (6 bases). The germline gives CDR1 DFQATT, CDR2 SNEGSKA (reference sequence). The length of the CDR3 is 16 residues. Trimming stripped 8 bases from V and 6 bases from J, with 25 bases between. Here the CDR3 reads CSTTTGTLNGDEKLFF. In DNA, the CDR3 is TGCAGTACGACTACCGGGACACTAAACGGAGATGAAAAACTGTTTTTT.

This clonotype appeared a few times. The genes are TRBV7-9 and TRBJ1-6; D is uncertain. V lost 5 bases, J lost 10 bases, and 12 bases lay in between. The CDR3 is 13 residues long. Looked up from germline, CDR1 is SEHNR and CDR2 is FQNEAQ (reference sequence). The CDR3 region is CASSASEGSPLHF. The CDR3 DNA follows: TGTGCCAGCAGCGCGTCTGAAGGATCACCCCTCCACTTT. Complete variable domain (other parts from reference TRBV7-9 and TRBJ1-6): DTGVSQNPRHKITKRGQNVTFRCDPISEHNRLYWYRQTLGQGPEFLTYFQNEAQLEKSRLLSDRFSAERPKGSFSTLEIQRTEQGDSAMYLCASSASEGSPLHFGNGTRLTVT.

The chain carries TRBV28 and TRBJ2-1, with TRBD2 matching over 12 bases. V trimming: 6 bases; J trimming: 8 bases; junction bases outside the gene matches: 8. CDR1 is MDHEN, CDR2 SYDVKM, per germline. The CDR3 is 15 residues long. The CDR3 nucleotides are TGTGCCAGCAGAAGGACTAGCGGGAATTTCTATGAGCAGTTCTTC. It codes for CASRRTSGNFYEQFF.

The V and J genes are TRBV24-1 and TRBJ2-3; D is uncertain. The CDR3 is made up of 14 amino acids. V was pared by 4 bases and J by 1 base, with 8 bases between. CDR1 is KGHDR and CDR2 is SFDVKD in the germline V gene. The DNA of the CDR3 is TGTGCCACCAGTGACCTGGACGGCACAGATACGCAGTATTTT. It encodes CATSDLDGTDTQYF.